This TCR beta chain was sequenced during a study of beta chain features in type 1 diabetes. Study-level information: No patient-donor differences in age, gender, total cells or subset yield.

This CDR3 is 13 amino acids long. Germline V gene data show CDR1 as KGHSH and CDR2 as LQKENI. The germline V and J ends were trimmed by 6 bases and 0 bases, with 7 bases remaining between them. Findings and limits, study-wide: The study notes PCR might favor shorter templates equally in patients and controls. It was among patients, rather than healthy donors, that naive, central memory and Treg TCRB repertoires appeared more similar.

The sequenced template was cDNA made from the entire isolated RNA. Read counts averaged about 3.57 million for samples of naive, central memory and regulatory T cells. The assay was immunoSEQ multiplex PCR, and TCRdb's table has in-frame clones only and misses some. This table holds more than 120,000 clones, 10% found once. Turning to this clone: What it recognizes is unknown.

This clonotype was obtained from a man between 18 and 29 years old in good health. Sequencing was performed on naive CD4+ T cells from blood. This chain connects TRBV18 to TRBJ2-3; D not certain. CDR3 sequence (DNA): TGTGCCAGCTCCCCGGTGAGCACAGATACGCAGTATTTT. Amino acid sequence: CASSPVSTDTQYF.